What follows is one TCR beta chain and its context. The assay was immunoSEQ multiplex PCR, and TCRdb's table has in-frame clones only and misses some. The table has a few hundred thousand clones, roughly 88% seen once; the top ten hold over 0.8%. The record originates from a study of cytomegalovirus exposure and HLA in healthy donors. The CDR3 length is 18 residues. In germline, CDR1 is MNHEY, CDR2 SMNVEV (reference sequence). V lost 5 bases, J lost 6 bases, and 15 bases stayed unmatched. This clonotype was obtained from a young woman in good health and CMV-seronegative. Sequences were obtained from PBMCs. The J gene is TRBJ2-1, the V gene TRBV27; 11 bases match TRBD2. CDR3 in amino acids: CASSLPWPSGRPVNEQFF. The CDR3 DNA sequence: TGTGCCAGCAGTCTACCCTGGCCTAGCGGGAGGCCGGTCAATGAGCAGTTCTTC.